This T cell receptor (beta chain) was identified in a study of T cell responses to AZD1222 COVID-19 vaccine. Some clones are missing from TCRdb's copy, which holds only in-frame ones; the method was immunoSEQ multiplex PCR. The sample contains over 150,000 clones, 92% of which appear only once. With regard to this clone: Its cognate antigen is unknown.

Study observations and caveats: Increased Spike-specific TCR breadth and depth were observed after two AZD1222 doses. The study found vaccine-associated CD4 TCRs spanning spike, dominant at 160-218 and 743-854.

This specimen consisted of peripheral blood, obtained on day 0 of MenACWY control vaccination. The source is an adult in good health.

The CDR3 loop reads CASSLGRGSNSPLHF. DNA of the CDR3: TGTGCCAGCAGCTTAGGCAGGGGAAGTAATTCACCCCTCCACTTT. The genes are TRBV7-2 and TRBJ1-6; D possibly corresponds to TRBD1 (6 bases). V lost 1 base to trimming and J lost 6 bases, with 10 bases between them. Germline V gene sequence: CDR1 SGHTA, CDR2 FQGNSA. The CDR3 runs to 15 residues.